These 20 T cell receptor beta chains were all obtained from the same sample, sequenced in a study of T cell repertoires in cytomegalovirus infection. Each CDR3 protein gets one entry after TCRdb re-called the reads with MiXCR. Altogether some 150,000 distinct CDR3 sequences are present, 23% being singletons, with the ten largest covering approximately 11%. Sequenced material: PBMCs. The receptors originated from a human donor in good health (CMV status not recorded). Some clones in this sample may be carry-over from other donors' samples.

The V gene is TRBV4-2, the J gene TRBJ1-2; the D gene is possibly TRBD1 (5 bases). There are 16 residues in the CDR3. The germline CDR1 and CDR2 sequences are LGHNA and YNFKEQ. Trimming cost V 0 bases and J 0 bases, with 11 bases left between them. The CDR3 DNA sequence: TGTGCCAGCAGCCAAGAAACAGGTCGGCCTAACTATGGCTACACCTTC. It specifies CASSQETGRPNYGYTF.

The chain employs TRBV7-9 and TRBJ2-5; 7 bases map to TRBD2. The V gene's germline CDR1 is SEHNR and CDR2 FQNEAQ (reference sequence). The CDR3 sequence is 16 residues long. Unmatched junction bases numbered 14, after V lost 5 bases and J lost 5 bases. CDR3: CASSPVWGGTAETQYF. In DNA form, the CDR3 reads TGTGCCAGCAGCCCCGTATGGGGGGGGACGGCGGAGACCCAGTACTTC.

This clonotype showed up many times. The genes are TRBV7-8 and TRBJ1-2; perhaps TRBD1 as D (5 bases). CDR3 length: 14 amino acids. CDR1 and CDR2 from the germline V gene are SGHVS and FQNEAQ. The V gene lost 5 bases and the J gene lost 4 bases, with 14 bases spanning the gap. DNA of the CDR3: TGTGCCAGCAGCCCCGGGGGACGGACCTATGGCTACACCTTC. This encodes CASSPGGRTYGYTF.

The chain has TRBV5-6 and TRBJ1-1; D gene uncertain. Looked up from germline, CDR1 is SGHDT and CDR2 is YYEEEE. The CDR3 extends over 15 amino acids. Trimming took 0 bases from V and 4 from J, leaving 13 bases between them. CDR3 amino acids: CASSLGARGSTEAFF. For the CDR3, the DNA is TGTGCCAGCAGCTTGGGGGCGCGGGGATCCACTGAAGCTTTCTTT.

V gene TRBV2 combines with J gene TRBJ2-3; TRBD2 might be the D (5 bases). The CDR3 consists of 13 residues. Germline-derived CDR1 and CDR2 are SNHLY and FYNNEI. The germline V and J ends were trimmed by 7 bases and 2 bases, with 10 bases remaining between them. The CDR3 region has the DNA TGTGCCAGCAATACTAGATCCACAGATACGCAGTATTTT. It encodes CASNTRSTDTQYF.

This clonotype was found a few times. The CDR3 protein is CASSPTSFDTQYF. The CDR3 bases are TGTGCCAGCAGCCCAACTAGTTTTGATACGCAGTATTTT. The chain employs TRBV7-3 and TRBJ2-3; maybe TRBD2 (5 bases). The CDR3 length is 13 residues. Germline values: CDR1 SGHTA, CDR2 FQGTGA. Trimming cost V 5 bases and J 6 bases, with 12 bases left between them.

The J gene is TRBJ2-7, the V gene TRBV3-1, with TRBD2 matching 8 bases. CDR3 length: 15 residues. Unmatched junction bases numbered 7, after V lost 5 bases and J lost 1 base. Germline V CDR1 and CDR2: LGHDT, YNNKEL (reference sequence). The CDR3 here is CASSFLAGPSYEQYF. For the CDR3, the DNA is TGTGCCAGCAGCTTCCTAGCGGGCCCTTCCTACGAGCAGTACTTC.

The sample holds one count of this clonotype. The V gene is TRBV27, the J gene TRBJ1-1, with TRBD1 identical over 7 bases. The V gene end was trimmed by 2 bases and the J gene end by 4 bases; junction bases not matched to a gene: 7. Germline assignment: CDR1 MNHEY and CDR2 SMNVEV (reference sequence). The CDR3 consists of 15 residues. Here the CDR3 reads CASSLLSRGGTEAFF. The CDR3 coding sequence is TGTGCCAGCAGTTTACTCAGCAGGGGGGGCACTGAAGCTTTCTTT.

In its sample, this clonotype was seen a few times. The V call is TRBV5-1, the J call TRBJ2-2; D unclear. This CDR3 contains 15 residues. Trimming cost V 4 bases and J 6 bases, with 16 bases left between them. CDR1 SGHRS and CDR2 YFSETQ come from the germline V gene. The CDR3 region is CASSVGWEKSGELFF. As DNA, the CDR3 is TGCGCCAGCAGCGTAGGCTGGGAAAAATCCGGGGAGCTGTTTTTT.

The rearrangement links TRBV2 to TRBJ2-4, with D possibly TRBD2 on 6 matching bases. The CDR3 consists of 12 residues. The V end was cut by 9 bases, the J end by 3 bases, with 9 bases between. CDR1 and CDR2 from the germline V gene are SNHLY and FYNNEI. DNA of the CDR3: TGTGCCAGTTCGGGACTCAAAAACATTCAGTACTTC. Its translation is CASSGLKNIQYF.

This clonotype was detected ten times or more. This chain uses TRBV28 with TRBJ1-4, with D hard to call. Trimming cost V 10 bases and J 3 bases, with 15 bases left between them. Germline CDR1 reads MDHEN; CDR2 reads SYDVKM. This CDR3 is built from 14 residues. CDR3 DNA sequence: TGTGCCATCCCGCGAGGGCTGGCTAATGAAAAACTGTTTTTT. Its protein product is CAIPRGLANEKLFF. Variable domain in full (rest from reference TRBV28 and TRBJ1-4): DVKVTQSSRYLVKRTGEKVFLECVQDMDHENMFWYRQDPGLGLRLIYFSYDVKMKEKGDIPEGYSVSREKKERFSLILESASTNQTSMYLCAIPRGLANEKLFFGSGTQLSVL.

Regarding this clonotype: A much larger clone sits a single nucleotide away, making a read error possible. The J gene is TRBJ2-7, the V gene TRBV7-2; D unclear. V lost 0 bases to trimming and J lost 1 base, with 13 bases between them. Germline CDR1 reads SGHTA; CDR2 reads FQGNSA. CDR3 length equals 16 residues. This CDR3 reads CASSLAKGPPSYEQYF. DNA for the CDR3: TGTGCCAGCAGCTTAGCGAAAGGGCCACCTTCCTACGAGCAGTACTTC.

There are a few counts of this clonotype. The J gene is TRBJ1-2, the V gene TRBV2; no definite D call. This CDR3 is 16 amino acids long. From germline, CDR1 is SNHLY and CDR2 FYNNEI. Trimming shortened V by 1 base and J by 7 bases, and 19 bases separated the two germline ends. CDR3 sequence reads: CASSEVLGSPSAGYTF. In nucleotides, the CDR3 is TGTGCCAGCAGTGAAGTTCTCGGCTCTCCAAGCGCTGGCTACACCTTC.

The rearrangement joins TRBV7-3 to TRBJ2-1, with 8 bases fitting TRBD2. J was trimmed by 10 bases and V by 1 base; bases with no gene match: 3. Germline assignment: CDR1 SGHTA and CDR2 FQGTGA. This CDR3 is built from 13 residues. The CDR3 DNA follows: TGTGCCAGCAGCTTAAATATAGCGGGGGAGCAGTTCTTC. Translation gives CASSLNIAGEQFF. The whole variable domain, filled in from reference TRBV7-3 and TRBJ2-1, reads GAGVSQTPSNKVTEKGKYVELRCDPISGHTALYWYRQSLGQGPEFLIYFQGTGAADDSGLPNDRFFAVRPEGSVSTLKIQRTERGDSAVYLCASSLNIAGEQFFGPGTRLTVL.

The rearrangement uses TRBV29-1 and TRBJ1-5, with a tentative D call TRBD1 (6 bases). The germline V gene encodes CDR1 SQVTM and CDR2 ANQGSEA. The CDR3 has 12 amino acids. Trimming stripped 3 bases from V and 7 bases from J, with 10 bases between. CDR3 protein: CSVERGKQPQHF. In DNA form, the CDR3 reads TGCAGCGTTGAGAGGGGGAAACAGCCCCAGCATTTT.

This clonotype was counted at least ten times. The chain combines TRBV7-2 with TRBJ1-2; D not resolved. V lost 3 bases and J 3 bases, leaving 8 bases between the germline ends. The CDR3 runs 13 residues. CDR1 SGHTA and CDR2 FQGNSA come from the germline V gene. In nucleotides, the CDR3 is TGTGCCAGCAGCTTGCAGGTGGACTATGGCTACACCTTC. It encodes CASSLQVDYGYTF.

This clonotype was counted a few times. This sequence joins TRBV2 and TRBJ2-4; D tentatively fits TRBD1 or TRBD2 (5 bases each). The CDR3 is made up of 16 amino acids. Germline CDR1 SNHLY, CDR2 FYNNEI. Between the trimmed V and J ends, which lost 4 bases and 1 base, there was a span of 14 bases. The CDR3 DNA reads TGTGCCAGCAGTGGGGGGTGGGCCTCCGCCAAAAACATTCAGTACTTC. Translation: CASSGGWASAKNIQYF.

As to this clonotype: The junction differs from germline at one of its ends, possibly a read error. V and J are TRBV6-5 and TRBJ2-3; D is ambiguous. The CDR3 has 15 residues. Germline-derived CDR1 and CDR2 are MNHEY and SVGAGI. The CDR3 spells CASSYSAPNADMQYF. CDR3 bases: TGTGCCAGCAGTTACTCGGCGCCTAATGCGGATATGCAGTATTTT.

This clonotype was picked up a small number of times. The genes are TRBV4-1 and TRBJ2-1, with 9 bases aligning to TRBD2. The CDR3 covers 17 residues. V shed 1 base, J shed 4 bases, and the junction held 8 bases outside the gene matches. Germline V CDR1 and CDR2: MGHRA, YSYEKL. CDR3 region: CASSQVLAGERYNEQFF. The CDR3, as DNA: TGCGCCAGCAGCCAAGTTTTAGCGGGAGAGAGATACAATGAGCAGTTCTTC.

This clonotype turned up a few times. DNA of the CDR3: TGTGCCAGCAGCTTCCTTACCCTGGGATCCACAGATACGCAGTATTTT. It encodes CASSFLTLGSTDTQYF. V usage is TRBV5-4 and J usage is TRBJ2-3; D is uncertain. The CDR3 contains 16 residues. Germline CDR1 is SGHNT and CDR2 is YYREEE (reference sequence). V dropped 2 bases and J dropped 2 bases, with 15 bases sitting between them. The whole variable domain, filled in from reference TRBV5-4 and TRBJ2-3, reads ETGVTQSPTHLIKTRGQQVTLRCSSQSGHNTVSWYQQALGQGPQFIFQYYREEENGRGNFPPRFSGLQFPNYSSELNVNALELDDSALYLCASSFLTLGSTDTQYFGPGTRLTVL.